Described below is a single TCR beta chain sequence and its context. No antigen is known for it. Base qualities are missing; no much larger clone stands one base away. Using the deep immunoSEQ assay, multiplex PCR amplified TCR CDR3 regions from genomic DNA. Genomic DNA extracted from each cell subset was distributed evenly over all wells of several immunoSEQ 96-well plates, and each plate served as one replicate. For sorted subsets, each replicate PCR was loaded with about 200 ng genomic DNA, equivalent to about 30,000 T cell genomes. Purified libraries were measured with a Qubit 3.0 fluorometer, size-checked on a Bioanalyzer 2100, and measured again with the KAPA Library Quantification kit. A separate single-read 150-cycle Illumina NextSeq 550 flow cell was used to sequence each immunoSEQ 96-well plate. For the original study's pipeline: The immunoSEQ output contained only junctional sequences without quality scores, so filtering could not match that applied to full-length reads. Sequences were annotated with PyIR, a Python wrapper for IgBLAST v1.9, using IMGT germline references to assign V/J genes and CDR3. Reads were filtered out if the reads had weak V/J assignments (E-value above 1e-6), no CDR3, stop codons, out-of-frame junctions, or ambiguous translated residues. V3J clonotypes were defined by identical inferred V gene, J gene, and CDR3 amino acid sequence. To compute the percentage overlap between repertoires, the number of shared unique clonotypes was divided by the size of the smaller repertoire. RTK rarefaction, the Chao1 estimator, and Recon v2.1 estimates of unobserved clonotypes were used to assess repertoire richness. OLGA was used to compute generation probabilities for all TCRbeta clonotypes that the gDNA method yielded from a handful of donors. TCRdb retrieved this table from immuneACCESS and kept in-frame rearrangements only. Not all clones are present; in checked studies, unresolved V genes account for under half, and no reason is known for the remainder. The V and J calls and clone size come from that table; D and trimming were worked out from the DNA. This sample comprises about 1 million clones, under 80% of them detected only once. Over 1.3% of the sample is in the top ten clones.

This specimen comes from a study of shared clonotypes between healthy human individuals (TCRdb year 2020). Concerning the study at large: Three men and a couple of women, aged 18 to 49 years, made up the cohort. Per donor, leukapheresis produced somewhere between about 0.8 and 9.5 billion PBMCs. Different laboratories and diverse techniques were used to prepare libraries and sequence TCR repertoires, to increase sequencing depth and limit assay-specific biases. For each donor, CD4 naive and CD4 memory were each run on three plates, CD8 naive on two plates, and CD8 memory on one plate. To estimate repertoire size and how much clonotypes are shared between individuals, the study performed deep sequencing of blood TCR repertoires from five healthy adults.

Summary of the overall study and its limitations: Sampling was limited to blood, and TCR repertoires in tissue likely differ from TCR repertoires in blood. Sharing across a few donors was observed for around 5% of naive CD4, over 3% of naive CD8, 2% to 2.5% of memory CD4, and about 0.4% of memory CD8 clonotypes. Pairwise subsampling led to the expectation that sequencing depth would affect the degree of clonotype sharing among donors. Rarefaction of sorted-subset datasets indicated incomplete sequencing despite the large sequencing depth. Naive subsets generally had larger estimated clonotype richness than memory subsets. Because the study included only a small number of donors, the genetic and exposure-history diversity represented was limited. Clonotypes shared by all four sorted-subset donors showed higher generation probabilities than non-shared clonotypes.

CDR1 SNHLY and CDR2 FYNNEI were looked up in the germline V gene. Inclusive of the bounding cysteine and phenylalanine, the CDR3 is 16 residues long. The retained sequence is limited to the CDR3, 48 bases, with the frame set at the first base. Trimming takes 5 bases from V and 1 base from J, and the germline ends sit 15 bases apart. Healthy HIV-negative adults with no recently reported acute infections or vaccinations were included as donors. All donors were Caucasian adults living in Nashville, Tennessee, USA. CD4+ T cells were enriched through magnetic negative selection, after which naive cells were positively selected on CD45RA and the remaining negative fraction served as the memory subset. Blood was obtained by leukapheresis, after which PBMCs were separated by Ficoll-Histopaque density gradient centrifugation and cryopreserved in liquid nitrogen vapor phase. Purity and quantity of every magnetically sorted T cell population were checked by analytical flow cytometry. Genomic DNA was isolated from every sorted fraction and measured by UV absorbance on a Nanodrop 2000c.

The receptor was isolated from a man aged 18 to 29 in good health. Specimen: memory CD4+ T cells sorted from blood. Taken with the paper, the label for cell subset or site translates to: CD45RA-negative fraction. The V and J genes are TRBV2 and TRBJ1-3; the D gene is perhaps TRBD1, on 5 matching bases. The CDR3 protein is CASSLIRDHSGNTIYF. The sequenced DNA is TGTGCCAGCAGTCTAATCCGGGACCATTCTGGAAACACCATATATTTT.